Shown below are 19 T cell receptor beta chains from a single sample sequenced in a study of cytomegalovirus exposure and HLA in healthy donors. Amplification used 60 Vbeta primers and 13 Jbeta primers. The table came from immunoSEQ multiplex PCR; TCRdb's copy has only in-frame clones and leaves some out. The sample shows around 50,000 clones, approximately 83% of them seen only once. The sequencing input was PBMCs. All receptors come from a man between 40 and 49 years old in good health and CMV-seronegative.

The V call is TRBV27, the J call TRBJ1-5, with D perhaps matching TRBD1 (5 bases). Germline CDR1 and CDR2: MNHEY and SMNVEV (reference sequence). Trimming pared 5 bases from V and 4 bases from J, leaving 15 bases between. CDR3 size: 15 residues. Here the CDR3 reads CASSATSQGNQPQHF. CDR3 coding DNA: TGTGCCAGCAGTGCGACATCGCAGGGAAATCAGCCCCAGCATTTT.

This sequence joins TRBV19 and TRBJ2-6, with 8 bases matching TRBD1. The CDR3 consists of 16 residues. CDR1 and CDR2 (germline): LNHDA, SQIVND (reference sequence). With 4 bases clipped from V and 0 bases from J, the junction kept 2 bases outside the gene matches. This CDR3 is CASSRTGSSGANVLTF. The CDR3 DNA reads as TGTGCCAGTAGTAGGACAGGGAGCTCTGGGGCCAACGTCCTGACTTTC.

V gene TRBV27 combines with J gene TRBJ1-1, with 7 bases matching TRBD1. Germline CDR1 and CDR2: MNHEY and SMNVEV (reference sequence). V shed 10 bases, J shed 1 base, and the junction held 3 bases outside the gene matches. The CDR3 is 12 amino acids. Here the CDR3 reads CATGQRNTEAFF. The CDR3 nucleotides read TGTGCCACGGGACAGAGGAACACTGAAGCTTTCTTT.

This sequence joins TRBV30 and TRBJ2-7; maybe TRBD1 (8 bases). V lost 0 bases and J lost 6, with 24 bases in between. Germline V gene lookup returns CDR1 GTSNPN and CDR2 SVGIG (reference sequence). This CDR3 region has 17 residues. In DNA, the CDR3 is TGTGCCTGGAGTGTACGGGTTGCAGCACAGGGGGGGGTCGAGCAGTACTTC. Encoded protein: CAWSVRVAAQGGVEQYF. The entire variable domain, with the rest obtained from reference TRBV30 and TRBJ2-7, is as follows: SQTIHQWPATLVQPVGSPLSLECTVEGTSNPNLYWYRQAAGRGLQLLFYSVGIGQISSEVPQNLSASRPQDRQFILSSKKLLLSDSGFYLCAWSVRVAAQGGVEQYFGPGTRLTVT.

The chain combines TRBV5-6 with TRBJ2-1; D is uncertain. The germline CDR1 and CDR2 sequences are SGHDT and YYEEEE. Deletions cut 5 bases from V and 0 bases from J, with 15 bases between. The CDR3 covers 16 residues. This CDR3 reads CASRLRRGASYNEQFF. CDR3 nucleotide sequence: TGTGCCAGCAGGTTACGCCGAGGAGCCTCCTACAATGAGCAGTTCTTC.

This sequence joins TRBV7-2 and TRBJ2-1; the match to TRBD2 covers 12 bases. The trim removed 5 bases at V and 7 bases at J, leaving 6 bases unmatched. Germline V gene lookup returns CDR1 SGHTA and CDR2 FQGNSA. The CDR3 loop spans 15 amino acids. In DNA form, the CDR3 reads TGTGCCAGCAGCACGGGACTAGCGGGTAGAAATGAGCAGTTCTTC. This encodes CASSTGLAGRNEQFF.

The rearrangement joins TRBV19 to TRBJ2-6; 7 nucleotides match TRBD1. The CDR3 totals 16 residues. Germline V CDR1 and CDR2: LNHDA, SQIVND (reference sequence). Trimming took 3 bases from V and 2 from J; bases not matched to a gene: 4. CDR3 sequence reads: CASSIYRGAGANVLTF. DNA for the CDR3: TGTGCCAGTAGTATTTACAGGGGAGCTGGGGCCAACGTCCTGACTTTC.

V gene TRBV27 combines with J gene TRBJ1-1; TRBD1 matches 11 bases. CDR1 and CDR2 (germline): MNHEY, SMNVEV (reference sequence). This CDR3 has 16 amino acids. V was pared by 5 bases and J by 4 bases, with 9 bases of the junction left unmatched. The CDR3 reads CASSPGTGGHPTEAFF. CDR3 sequence (DNA): TGTGCCAGCAGTCCCGGGACAGGGGGACACCCCACTGAAGCTTTCTTT.

The chain couples TRBV28 to TRBJ2-7, with TRBD1 matching over 9 bases. Germline-derived CDR1 and CDR2 are MDHEN and SYDVKM. V shed 7 bases, J shed 5 bases, and the junction held 24 bases outside the gene matches. The CDR3 is made up of 19 amino acids. This CDR3 reads CASTPSPRAWDRVLHEQYV. The CDR3 DNA sequence: TGTGCCAGCACTCCCTCGCCGAGGGCGTGGGACAGGGTTCTACACGAGCAGTACGTC.

The CDR3 bases are TGTGCCAGCAGTTTGGCTAGCGGGGGGCAAGAGACCCAGTACTTC. Translated: CASSLASGGQETQYF. J is TRBJ2-5 and V is TRBV28, with 11 positions matching TRBD2. Unmatched junction bases numbered 2, after V lost 3 bases and J lost 2 bases. The germline gives CDR1 MDHEN, CDR2 SYDVKM. The CDR3 is 15 amino acids.

The V and J genes are TRBV27 and TRBJ1-5; tentative D call: TRBD1 (5 bases). The germline V and J ends were trimmed by 2 bases and 2 bases, with 19 bases remaining between them. This CDR3 is 18 amino acids long. CDR1 and CDR2 (germline): MNHEY, SMNVEV (reference sequence). The CDR3 DNA sequence: TGTGCCAGCAGTTTACTCCCTTTTAGGGGCACGGGCAATCAGCCCCAGCATTTT. Its protein product is CASSLLPFRGTGNQPQHF.

V usage is TRBV23-1 and J usage is TRBJ2-6; D is possibly TRBD2 (6 bases). TRBV23-1 is classed as an ORF, of uncertain function. The CDR3 runs to 17 residues. V was trimmed by 2 bases and J by 0 bases, leaving 11 bases between them. CDR3: CASSQGGWPSGANVLTF. The CDR3 region has the DNA TGCGCCAGCAGTCAAGGGGGGTGGCCCTCTGGGGCCAACGTCCTGACTTTC.

The J gene is TRBJ2-2, the V gene TRBV6-4; D remains ambiguous. The CDR3 totals 13 residues. Germline CDR1 and CDR2: MRHNA and SNTAGT. The V end was cut by 5 bases, the J end by 4 bases, with 8 bases between. The CDR3 here is CASSTTTTGELFF. CDR3 coding DNA: TGTGCCAGCAGTACTACTACCACCGGGGAGCTGTTTTTT.

By sample fraction, this clone is medium-sized. CDR3: CASSLSGNPASYGYTF. CDR3 DNA sequence: TGTGCCAGCAGTTTATCGGGTAATCCGGCTAGCTATGGCTACACCTTC. The chain uses TRBV27 and TRBJ1-2; no definite D call. Germline V CDR1 and CDR2: MNHEY, SMNVEV (reference sequence). Trimming left V 0 bases short and J 4 bases short, with 15 bases between. This CDR3 has 16 amino acids.

This chain links TRBV6-1 with TRBJ2-7, with D possibly TRBD1 on 5 matching bases. The germline CDR1 and CDR2 sequences are MNHNS and SASEGT. This CDR3 contains 14 residues. The germline V and J ends were trimmed by 0 bases and 6 bases, with 12 bases remaining between them. The CDR3 DNA reads as TGTGCCAGCAGTGAAGCCTGGGGCTTGGGCGAGCAGTACGTC. This gives the protein CASSEAWGLGEQYV.

The V gene is TRBV6-5, the J gene TRBJ1-1; D gene uncertain. Trimming stripped 4 bases from V and 1 base from J, with 10 bases between. In germline, CDR1 is MNHEY, CDR2 SVGAGI. The CDR3 sequence is 14 residues long. CDR3: CASSLMASNTEAFF. CDR3 DNA sequence: TGTGCCAGCAGTTTAATGGCCTCGAACACTGAAGCTTTCTTT.

The V call is TRBV7-8, the J call TRBJ2-2; 7 bases align to TRBD1. CDR1 is SGHVS, CDR2 FQNEAQ, per germline. This CDR3 is 15 amino acids long. The ends lost 1 base at V and 6 bases at J; junction bases unmatched: 5. The DNA for the CDR3 is TGTGCCAGCAGCTTAGTCCGACAGGGTCCCGGGGAGCTGTTTTTT. Its translation: CASSLVRQGPGELFF.

This clone came up a few times. V usage is TRBV5-1 and J usage is TRBJ1-1; possible D gene TRBD1, 5 bases. The CDR3 is 13 amino acids. Trimming removed 0 bases at V and 4 bases at J, with 7 bases between. CDR1 and CDR2 (germline): SGHRS, YFSETQ. Here the CDR3 DNA reads TGCGCCAGCAGCTTGGGACAGTTCACTGAAGCTTTCTTT. Amino acid sequence: CASSLGQFTEAFF.

This clone was detected once. The rearrangement uses TRBV4-2 and TRBJ2-3; TRBD2 agrees at 8 bases. The ends lost 0 bases at V and 13 bases at J; junction bases unmatched: 9. The CDR3 runs to 14 residues. In germline, CDR1 is LGHNA, CDR2 YNFKEQ. CDR3: CASSQDRISGSKYF. Written as DNA, the CDR3 is TGTGCCAGCAGCCAAGATAGAATAAGCGGGAGTAAGTATTTT.